Presented here are 32 T cell receptor beta chains from one specimen sequenced in a study of CD8 T cells in Susac syndrome. Random hexamers were used to reverse transcribe the RNA input (roughly 0.5 to 1 ug). MiXCR was run by TCRdb on the immunoSEQ multiplex PCR reads, yielding one entry per CDR3 protein. Among around 81,000 distinct CDR3 sequences, 94% were seen once, and the ten largest hold approximately 0.94%. Material: CD8+ T cells from PBMCs. The receptors derive from a human donor with Susac syndrome.

J is TRBJ2-5 and V is TRBV7-8, with D unresolved. Germline loops: CDR1 SGHVS, CDR2 FQNEAQ. The CDR3 extends over 11 amino acids. Trimming pared 3 bases from V and 4 bases from J, leaving 3 bases between. The CDR3 DNA follows: TGTGCCAGCAGCTTGCTAGAGACCCAGTACTTC. It translates to CASSLLETQYF.

Only one count was recorded for this clonotype. The gene calls are TRBV6-5 and TRBJ2-7; D not certain. The CDR3 runs to 13 residues. Germline V gene data show CDR1 as MNHEY and CDR2 as SVGAGI. Trimming shortened V by 2 bases and J by 0 bases, and 5 bases separated the two germline ends. The CDR3 spells CASSYGDSYEQYF. CDR3 coding DNA: TGTGCCAGCAGTTACGGGGACTCCTACGAGCAGTACTTC.

The rearrangement uses TRBV20-1 and TRBJ2-1; 10 bases fit TRBD2. This CDR3 region has 14 residues. Germline assignment: CDR1 DFQATT and CDR2 SNEGSKA (reference sequence). After removal of 3 bases from V and 10 bases from J, the junction contained 9 bases not matched to a gene. As DNA, the CDR3 is TGCAGTGCTAGGACGGCTAGCGGGAGTTTGGAGCAGTTCTTC. Translating gives CSARTASGSLEQFF.

The rearrangement links TRBV4-3 to TRBJ2-6; D may be TRBD2 (6 bases). The germline V and J ends were trimmed by 1 base and 2 bases, with 9 bases remaining between them. The germline CDR1 and CDR2 sequences are LGHNA and YSLEER. The CDR3 length is 16 residues. The CDR3 loop is CASSQVAGTGANVLTF. Written as DNA, the CDR3 is TGCGCCAGCAGCCAAGTGGCGGGGACTGGGGCCAACGTCCTGACTTTC.

This chain joins TRBV6-1 and TRBJ2-1, with 10 positions matching TRBD2. With V trimmed by 7 bases and J by 1 base, 10 bases remained unmatched. The V gene's germline CDR1 is MNHNS and CDR2 SASEGT. The CDR3 runs to 17 residues. The CDR3 nucleotides read TGTGCCAGCACCCCCACGGGACTAGCGATTTCCTACAATGAGCAGTTCTTC. This encodes CASTPTGLAISYNEQFF.

V usage is TRBV24-1 and J usage is TRBJ2-6, with a possible D match to TRBD2 (6 bases). This CDR3 region has 17 residues. V dropped 3 bases and J dropped 0 bases, with 11 bases sitting between them. CDR1 and CDR2 from the germline V gene are KGHDR and SFDVKD. CDR3 loop: CATSDPGSYSGANVLTF. Here the CDR3 DNA reads TGTGCCACCAGTGATCCCGGGAGCTACTCTGGGGCCAACGTCCTGACTTTC.

The chain uses TRBV7-9 and TRBJ1-5; D is unresolved. Trimming stripped 1 base from V and 1 base from J, with 8 bases between. CDR3 length: 15 residues. Per the germline V gene, CDR1 is SEHNR and CDR2 is FQNEAQ (reference sequence). The CDR3 sequence is CASSLGEESNQPQHF. The CDR3 region has the DNA TGTGCCAGCAGCTTAGGGGAGGAGAGCAATCAGCCCCAGCATTTT. The variable domain in full, with the rest retrieved from reference TRBV7-9 and TRBJ1-5, is DTGVSQNPRHKITKRGQNVTFRCDPISEHNRLYWYRQTLGQGPEFLTYFQNEAQLEKSRLLSDRFSAERPKGSFSTLEIQRTEQGDSAMYLCASSLGEESNQPQHFGDGTRLSIL.

The V gene is TRBV7-2, the J gene TRBJ2-5; TRBD2 is a possible D gene (6 bases). V lost 2 bases, J lost 5 bases, and 21 bases lay in between. The CDR3 length is 17 residues. CDR1 is SGHTA and CDR2 is FQGNSA in the germline V gene. The CDR3 spells CASSLTGAGTYVETQYF. CDR3 in DNA: TGTGCCAGCAGCTTAACGGGCGCGGGGACCTACGTTGAGACCCAGTACTTC.

The V gene is TRBV4-3, the J gene TRBJ2-3; D is perhaps TRBD1 (6 bases). CDR3 size: 17 residues. V dropped 0 bases and J dropped 5 bases, with 18 bases sitting between them. Germline loops: CDR1 LGHNA, CDR2 YSLEER. The CDR3 nucleotides are TGCGCCAGCAGCCAAGATGAAGGAGCGGAAGGGGGAGATACGCAGTATTTT. Its protein product is CASSQDEGAEGGDTQYF.

This rearrangement joins TRBV28 to TRBJ1-1; D is perhaps TRBD1 (6 bases). Germline V gene sequence: CDR1 MDHEN, CDR2 SYDVKM. This CDR3 comprises 15 residues. V lost 4 bases and J lost 3, with 15 bases in between. CDR3 amino acids: CASSYRGRGHTEAFF. The CDR3 DNA reads as TGTGCCAGCAGTTATCGGGGCAGGGGCCACACTGAAGCTTTCTTT.

The chain employs TRBV4-3 and TRBJ1-4, with D unclear. V was shortened by 0 bases and J by 6 bases, with 11 bases between the two germline ends. The CDR3 covers 15 residues. Germline CDR1 LGHNA, CDR2 YSLEER. As DNA, the CDR3 is TGCGCCAGCAGCCAAGACCGGGAGCCTTATGAAAAACTGTTTTTT. Translation gives CASSQDREPYEKLFF.

The rearrangement links TRBV7-2 to TRBJ1-3; D not resolved. Germline CDR1 and CDR2: SGHTA and FQGNSA. This CDR3 has 13 amino acids. Trimming took off 4 bases at V and 6 bases at J, with 10 bases between the two ends. CDR3 in amino acids: CASSSGFSNTIYF. CDR3 DNA sequence: TGTGCCAGCAGCTCGGGGTTTTCAAACACCATATATTTT.

This sequence joins TRBV29-1 and TRBJ2-1; the match to TRBD2 covers 7 bases. The CDR3 has 11 amino acids. Looked up from germline, CDR1 is SQVTM and CDR2 is ANQGSEA. Here the CDR3 reads CRIGGDGEQFF. CDR3 sequence (DNA): TGCAGAATTGGGGGGGACGGTGAGCAGTTCTTC.

This clonotype was observed a single time. The chain joins TRBV2 to TRBJ2-5; D is perhaps TRBD1 (6 bases). There are 13 residues in the CDR3. Trimming took 10 bases from V and 4 from J, leaving 16 bases between them. Germline CDR1 SNHLY, CDR2 FYNNEI. CDR3: CAKLQGQGETQYF. The CDR3 DNA is TGTGCCAAGTTACAGGGCCAGGGAGAGACCCAGTACTTC.

The V call is TRBV27, the J call TRBJ2-6; D unresolved. Deletions cut 1 base from V and 0 bases from J, with 1 base between. The CDR3 is 14 residues long. CDR1 MNHEY and CDR2 SMNVEV come from the germline V gene (reference sequence). The CDR3 bases are TGTGCCAGCAGTTTATTCTCTGGGGCCAACGTCCTGACTTTC. Translation gives CASSLFSGANVLTF.

V gene TRBV20-1 combines with J gene TRBJ2-5; 11 bases align to TRBD1. The V and J ends lost 5 bases and 3 bases, in that order; junction bases with no gene match: 2. The CDR3 sequence is 13 residues long. The V gene's germline CDR1 is DFQATT and CDR2 SNEGSKA (reference sequence). The CDR3 is CSAEGQGEETQYF. In DNA, the CDR3 is TGCAGTGCTGAGGGACAGGGGGAAGAGACCCAGTACTTC.

J is TRBJ2-7 and V is TRBV20-1; D is unclear. CDR3 size: 11 residues. Germline V gene lookup returns CDR1 DFQATT and CDR2 SNEGSKA (reference sequence). The V gene lost 0 bases and the J gene lost 6 bases, with 6 bases spanning the gap. In DNA form, the CDR3 reads TGCAGTGCTAGAGATCTGGGCGAGCAGTACTTC. As protein: CSARDLGEQYF.

The rearrangement uses TRBV5-1 and TRBJ2-1; D is unclear. This CDR3 has 14 amino acids. The V end lost 1 base, the J end lost 2 bases, and 7 bases lay between the germline ends. In germline, CDR1 is SGHRS, CDR2 YFSETQ. CDR3 region: CASSLLETYNEQFF. The DNA for the CDR3 is TGCGCCAGCAGCTTGCTAGAGACCTACAATGAGCAGTTCTTC.

The gene calls are TRBV7-9 and TRBJ2-5, with no clear D. CDR3 length: 12 amino acids. Trimming removed 3 bases from V and 3 bases from J, with 5 bases in between. CDR1 and CDR2 (germline): SEHNR, FQNEAQ (reference sequence). The CDR3 region has the DNA TGTGCCAGCAGCTTCATCGAAGAGACCCAGTACTTC. Protein product: CASSFIEETQYF.

The J gene is TRBJ2-7, the V gene TRBV5-1; 9 bases match TRBD1. V shed 4 bases and J 0 bases; nucleotides not matched to a gene: 5. The CDR3 runs to 15 residues. CDR1 and CDR2 (germline): SGHRS, YFSETQ. This chain's CDR3 is CASSPSGQGSYEQYF. The CDR3 coding sequence is TGCGCCAGCAGCCCTTCGGGACAGGGCTCCTACGAGCAGTACTTC.

This chain joins TRBV24-1 and TRBJ1-5; 7 bases align to TRBD1. This CDR3 has 12 residues. The germline CDR1 and CDR2 sequences are KGHDR and SFDVKD. The J segment lost 4 bases and the V segment lost 12 bases, leaving 5 bases of the junction unmatched. This CDR3 reads CAVGQVNQPQHF. CDR3 DNA: TGTGCCGTTGGACAGGTAAATCAGCCCCAGCATTTT.

The chain joins TRBV9 to TRBJ2-2; 8 bases agree with TRBD1. The length of the CDR3 is 15 residues. The trim removed 3 bases at V and 5 bases at J, leaving 6 bases unmatched. Germline V gives CDR1 SGDLS, CDR2 YYNGEE. CDR3 sequence (DNA): TGTGCCAGCAGCGCAGACAGGGGAGGAACCGGGGAGCTGTTTTTT. Translation gives CASSADRGGTGELFF.

V gene TRBV5-6 combines with J gene TRBJ2-5, with D possibly being TRBD2 (6 bases). V was clipped by 2 bases and J by 5 bases, with 10 bases between them. The CDR3 is 13 residues long. Germline V gene data show CDR1 as SGHDT and CDR2 as YYEEEE. CDR3 coding DNA: TGTGCCAGCAGCTTCGGGGGTCTGGAGACCCAGTACTTC. Protein product: CASSFGGLETQYF.

The chain recombines TRBV25-1 with TRBJ2-7; TRBD1 matches 7 bases. CDR1 MGHDK and CDR2 SYGVNS come from the germline V gene. CDR3 length: 15 residues. Trimming removed 7 bases from V and 1 base from J; junction bases left unmatched: 10. Here the CDR3 reads CASTRSGTASYEQYF. The CDR3 bases are TGTGCCAGCACCAGATCCGGGACAGCGTCCTACGAGCAGTACTTC.

The chain is built from TRBV28 and TRBJ2-7; D perhaps matches TRBD2 (5 bases). There are 16 residues in the CDR3. Germline loops: CDR1 MDHEN, CDR2 SYDVKM. The germline V and J ends were trimmed by 3 bases and 5 bases, with 20 bases remaining between them. The DNA of the CDR3 is TGTGCCAGCAGTTTGGATTCCGGGATTAGTCGCAACGAGCAGTACTTC. Translation: CASSLDSGISRNEQYF.

The chain links TRBV29-1 to TRBJ2-7; possibly TRBD1 for D (7 bases). The CDR3 is 13 amino acids. The V end was cut by 0 bases, the J end by 4 bases, with 10 bases between. Germline CDR1 reads SQVTM; CDR2 reads ANQGSEA. CDR3 sequence reads: CSVEDAGGYEQYF. For the CDR3, the DNA is TGCAGCGTTGAAGATGCAGGGGGGTACGAGCAGTACTTC.

The CDR3 spells CASSQKGNEQFF. CDR3 coding DNA: TGTGCCAGCAGCCAAAAGGGCAATGAGCAGTTCTTC. The rearrangement joins TRBV3-1 to TRBJ2-1; D ambiguous. The CDR3 covers 12 residues. CDR1 is LGHDT, CDR2 YNNKEL, per germline (reference sequence). Trimming removed 2 bases from V and 6 bases from J, with 5 bases in between.

V usage is TRBV5-4 and J usage is TRBJ1-2; 11 positions agree with TRBD1. With V trimmed by 1 base and J by 4 bases, 3 bases remained unmatched. CDR3 length: 15 amino acids. Per germline, CDR1 SGHNT and CDR2 YYREEE (reference sequence). CDR3 amino acids: CASSLRGQGGYGYTF. CDR3 nucleotide sequence: TGTGCCAGCAGCTTGCGGGGACAGGGGGGCTATGGCTACACCTTC.

The chain uses TRBV4-3 and TRBJ2-3; 9 bases agree with TRBD2. Germline trimming cut 2 bases from V and 14 bases from J; bases unmatched to any gene: 17. The CDR3 has 16 amino acids. CDR1 is LGHNA, CDR2 YSLEER, per germline. The CDR3 protein is CASSQSLTPGTSFWYF. The DNA of the CDR3 is TGCGCCAGCAGCCAATCCCTTACCCCCGGGACTAGCTTCTGGTATTTT.

The chain has TRBV7-8 and TRBJ2-2; 7 bases map to TRBD1. V lost 3 bases, J lost 6 bases, and 10 bases stayed unmatched. The germline V gene encodes CDR1 SGHVS and CDR2 FQNEAQ. This CDR3 comprises 16 residues. CDR3 DNA sequence: TGTGCCAGCAGCTTTTCGGCAGGGGGTGACCCCGGGGAGCTGTTTTTT. It specifies CASSFSAGGDPGELFF.

This rearrangement joins TRBV2 to TRBJ2-2; 7 bases align to TRBD2. The CDR3 runs 15 residues. J was trimmed by 6 bases and V by 6 bases; bases with no gene match: 10. Per germline, CDR1 SNHLY and CDR2 FYNNEI. CDR3 sequence reads: CASRGLSGRAGELFF. The CDR3 coding sequence is TGTGCCAGCAGGGGACTAAGCGGCCGCGCCGGGGAGCTGTTTTTT.

V gene TRBV19 combines with J gene TRBJ2-7; 14 bases fit TRBD2. The CDR3 consists of 16 residues. The ends lost 6 bases at V and 2 bases at J; junction bases unmatched: 6. Per the germline V gene, CDR1 is LNHDA and CDR2 is SQIVND (reference sequence). The CDR3 sequence: CASSAGLAGAPYEQYF. CDR3 coding DNA: TGTGCCAGTAGCGCGGGACTAGCGGGAGCCCCCTACGAGCAGTACTTC.